The rows below give T cell receptor beta chains drawn from one sample of a study of blood T cell repertoires in COVID-19. TCRdb's table, derived via immunoSEQ multiplex PCR, lists solely in-frame clones and lacks some. The data show about 140,000 clones, about 86% seen once. What was sequenced was peripheral blood. The receptor source for this set is a human donor in a cohort sampled during active COVID-19. The CDR3 runs from the conserved cysteine through the conserved F or W. D genes are given only for firm matches. Clone size is stated in some rows and not others, as once, few, many or a class when expanded.

V gene: TRBV7-2
clone size: few
D gene: TRBD2
J gene: TRBJ2-3
CDR3 protein: CASSLELAGHQQYF
CDR3 DNA: TGTGCCAGCAGCTTAGAGCTAGCGGGACACCAGCAGTATTTT

V gene: TRBV7-2
clone size: few
D gene: -
J gene: TRBJ1-1
CDR3 protein: CASSPRGGTEAFF
CDR3 DNA: TGTGCCAGCAGCCCTCGGGGGGGAACTGAAGCTTTCTTT

V gene: TRBV20-1
clone size: once
D gene: -
J gene: TRBJ2-7
CDR3 protein: CSGGSVREQYF
CDR3 DNA: TGCAGTGGTGGGAGCGTGAGGGAGCAGTACTTC

V gene: TRBV7-9
clone size: -
D gene: -
J gene: TRBJ1-1
CDR3 protein: CASSTRPGILNTEAFF
CDR3 DNA: TGTGCCAGCAGCACGAGACCAGGGATACTGAACACTGAAGCTTTCTTT

V gene: TRBV3-1/TRBV3-2
clone size: -
D gene: -
J gene: TRBJ2-3
CDR3 protein: CASSPRRRALTDTQYF
CDR3 DNA: TGTGCCAGCAGCCCACGACGGAGGGCCCTCACAGATACGCAGTATTTT

V gene: TRBV6-5
clone size: -
D gene: TRBD1
J gene: TRBJ2-7
CDR3 protein: CASSYSQGALEQYF
CDR3 DNA: TGTGCCAGCAGTTACTCCCAGGGGGCATTGGAGCAGTACTTC

V gene: TRBV5-8
clone size: -
D gene: TRBD1
J gene: TRBJ2-2
CDR3 protein: CASSHRQGNTGELFF
CDR3 DNA: TGTGCCAGCAGCCACCGACAGGGGAACACCGGGGAGCTGTTTTTT

V gene: TRBV29-1
clone size: few
D gene: TRBD2
J gene: TRBJ2-1
CDR3 protein: CSVAKTSGSGNEQFF
CDR3 DNA: TGCAGCGTAGCTAAGACTAGCGGGAGTGGCAATGAGCAGTTCTTC

V gene: TRBV24-1
clone size: -
D gene: -
J gene: TRBJ1-4
CDR3 protein: CATSDGGRAEEKLFF
CDR3 DNA: TGTGCCACCAGTGACGGGGGGAGGGCCGAGGAAAAACTGTTTTTT

V gene: TRBV28
clone size: -
D gene: TRBD1
J gene: TRBJ1-2
CDR3 protein: CASSSIQGIGGYGYTF
CDR3 DNA: TGTGCCAGCAGTTCCATACAGGGGATCGGGGGCTATGGCTACACCTTC

V gene: TRBV3-1/TRBV3-2
clone size: -
D gene: -
J gene: TRBJ2-7
CDR3 protein: CASSLTGGYYEQYF
CDR3 DNA: TGTGCCAGCAGCCTAACCGGAGGGTACTACGAGCAGTACTTC

V gene: TRBV7-2
clone size: -
D gene: TRBD2
J gene: TRBJ2-3
CDR3 protein: CASSGRLAGGSSTDTQYF
CDR3 DNA: TGTGCCAGCAGCGGACGACTAGCGGGAGGGTCTAGCACAGATACGCAGTATTTT

V gene: TRBV7-8
clone size: few
D gene: TRBD1
J gene: TRBJ2-7
CDR3 protein: CASSPGQGSREQYF
CDR3 DNA: TGTGCCAGCAGCCCAGGACAGGGCTCACGGGAGCAGTACTTC

V gene: TRBV5-1
clone size: -
D gene: TRBD1
J gene: TRBJ2-3
CDR3 protein: CASSRETGVTDTQYF
CDR3 DNA: TGCGCCAGCAGCCGGGAGACAGGGGTAACAGATACGCAGTATTTT

V gene: TRBV28
clone size: -
D gene: TRBD2
J gene: TRBJ2-7
CDR3 protein: CASSLSSHQREVDEQYF
CDR3 DNA: TGTGCCAGCAGTTTATCCTCCCACCAGCGGGAGGTTGACGAGCAGTACTTC

V gene: TRBV7-9
clone size: -
D gene: -
J gene: TRBJ1-2
CDR3 protein: CASSRSGSLNYGYTF
CDR3 DNA: TGTGCCAGCAGTCGTTCGGGGTCCCTTAACTATGGCTACACCTTC

V gene: TRBV27
clone size: -
D gene: TRBD1
J gene: TRBJ2-7
CDR3 protein: CASSLSSGDRARGEQYF
CDR3 DNA: TGTGCCAGCAGTTTATCTTCCGGGGACAGGGCCCGGGGCGAGCAGTACTTC

V gene: TRBV7-9
clone size: once
D gene: TRBD2
J gene: TRBJ2-7
CDR3 protein: CASSRLSGTSGYEQYF
CDR3 DNA: TGTGCCAGCAGCAGACTTTCCGGGACTAGCGGGTACGAGCAGTACTTC

V gene: TRBV5-1
clone size: -
D gene: -
J gene: TRBJ1-3
CDR3 protein: CASSSEEAGVKRNTIYF
CDR3 DNA: TGCGCCAGCAGCTCCGAGGAAGCGGGGGTGAAAAGAAACACCATATATTTT

V gene: TRBV7-3
clone size: -
D gene: TRBD2
J gene: TRBJ2-2
CDR3 protein: CASSSGTSGYTGELFF
CDR3 DNA: TGTGCCAGCAGCTCCGGGACTAGCGGATACACCGGGGAGCTGTTTTTT

V gene: TRBV10-3
clone size: -
D gene: TRBD1
J gene: TRBJ2-5
CDR3 protein: CAINQDRGREETQYF
CDR3 DNA: TGTGCCATCAACCAGGACAGGGGGCGAGAGGAGACCCAGTACTTC

V gene: TRBV2
clone size: -
D gene: -
J gene: TRBJ2-2
CDR3 protein: CASSEARRNTGELFF
CDR3 DNA: TGTGCCAGCAGTGAAGCGCGTCGGAACACCGGGGAGCTGTTTTTT

V gene: TRBV7-9
clone size: -
D gene: TRBD1
J gene: TRBJ2-7
CDR3 protein: CASSPQGDSYEQYF
CDR3 DNA: TGTGCCAGCAGCCCACAGGGGGACTCCTACGAGCAGTACTTC

V gene: TRBV11-2
clone size: -
D gene: TRBD1
J gene: TRBJ2-1
CDR3 protein: CASSSDRDNEQFF
CDR3 DNA: TGTGCCAGCAGCTCGGACAGGGACAATGAGCAGTTCTTC

V gene: TRBV27
clone size: -
D gene: TRBD2
J gene: TRBJ2-7
CDR3 protein: CASSSGLANTYEQYF
CDR3 DNA: TGTGCCAGCAGTTCCGGACTAGCTAACACCTACGAGCAGTACTTC

V gene: TRBV2
clone size: -
D gene: -
J gene: TRBJ2-7
CDR3 protein: CASRLDRYSYEQYF
CDR3 DNA: TGTGCCAGCAGACTTGACAGGTACTCCTACGAGCAGTACTTC

V gene: TRBV11-3
clone size: -
D gene: -
J gene: TRBJ2-7
CDR3 protein: CASSSGEPYEQYF
CDR3 DNA: TGTGCCAGCAGCTCCGGGGAGCCCTACGAGCAGTACTTC

V gene: TRBV28
clone size: many
D gene: -
J gene: TRBJ2-4
CDR3 protein: CASSPGHIQAKNIQYF
CDR3 DNA: TGTGCCAGCAGCCCCGGACATATCCAAGCCAAAAACATTCAGTACTTC

V gene: TRBV18
clone size: -
D gene: -
J gene: TRBJ2-7
CDR3 protein: CASSPTSGNSYEQYF
CDR3 DNA: TGTGCCAGCTCACCCACCTCAGGGAATTCCTACGAGCAGTACTTC

V gene: TRBV6-1
clone size: few
D gene: -
J gene: TRBJ2-1
CDR3 protein: CASSDRQPYNEQFF
CDR3 DNA: TGTGCCAGCAGTGATCGACAGCCGTACAATGAGCAGTTCTTC

V gene: TRBV5-1
clone size: -
D gene: -
J gene: TRBJ2-6
CDR3 protein: CASSQGSHSGANVLTF
CDR3 DNA: TGCGCCAGTTCACAGGGATCACACTCTGGGGCCAACGTCCTGACTTTC

V gene: TRBV2
clone size: -
D gene: TRBD2
J gene: TRBJ2-1
CDR3 protein: CASRGLAGVYEQFF
CDR3 DNA: TGTGCCAGTCGGGGACTAGCGGGAGTTTATGAGCAGTTCTTC

V gene: TRBV5-4
clone size: -
D gene: -
J gene: TRBJ1-1
CDR3 protein: CASSSTRRTDEAFF
CDR3 DNA: TGTGCCAGCAGCTCGACAAGGAGGACGGACGAAGCTTTCTTT

V gene: TRBV6-2/TRBV6-3
clone size: once
D gene: TRBD2
J gene: TRBJ2-1
CDR3 protein: CASSGRAVEYNEQFF
CDR3 DNA: TGTGCCAGTAGCGGGAGGGCCGTAGAATACAATGAGCAGTTCTTC

V gene: TRBV5-1
clone size: once
D gene: -
J gene: TRBJ1-3
CDR3 protein: CASSEGLSGNTIYF
CDR3 DNA: TGCGCCAGCTCCGAGGGATTGTCTGGAAACACCATATATTTT

V gene: TRBV5-1
clone size: few
D gene: -
J gene: TRBJ1-1
CDR3 protein: CASMAGGRTEAFF
CDR3 DNA: TGCGCCAGCATGGCAGGAGGGAGGACTGAAGCTTTCTTT

V gene: TRBV19
clone size: -
D gene: TRBD1
J gene: TRBJ1-2
CDR3 protein: CASSPQGASYGYTF
CDR3 DNA: TGTGCCAGTAGTCCACAGGGGGCGAGCTATGGCTACACCTTC

V gene: TRBV4-1
clone size: few
D gene: TRBD1
J gene: TRBJ2-7
CDR3 protein: CASSQEGTGSPYEQYF
CDR3 DNA: TGCGCCAGCAGCCAAGAGGGGACAGGGTCCCCCTACGAGCAGTACTTC

V gene: TRBV4-1
clone size: -
D gene: -
J gene: TRBJ2-7
CDR3 protein: CASSQVIEGDEQYF
CDR3 DNA: TGCGCCAGCAGCCAAGTAATCGAGGGAGACGAGCAGTACTTC

V gene: TRBV19
clone size: once
D gene: TRBD1
J gene: TRBJ2-7
CDR3 protein: CASKPGQGKSSYEQYF
CDR3 DNA: TGTGCCAGTAAACCCGGACAGGGGAAAAGCTCCTACGAGCAGTACTTC

V gene: TRBV4-1
clone size: -
D gene: TRBD2
J gene: TRBJ2-7
CDR3 protein: CASSQAPGLERYEQYF
CDR3 DNA: TGCGCCAGCAGCCAAGCACCGGGACTAGAGAGATACGAGCAGTACTTC

V gene: TRBV5-5
clone size: -
D gene: TRBD1
J gene: TRBJ2-7
CDR3 protein: CASSLGPGTGYYEQYF
CDR3 DNA: TGTGCCAGCAGCTTGGGGCCCGGGACAGGGTACTACGAGCAGTACTTC

V gene: TRBV7-9
clone size: -
D gene: -
J gene: TRBJ2-1
CDR3 protein: CASSPYTNEQFF
CDR3 DNA: TGTGCCAGCAGCCCCTATACCAATGAGCAGTTCTTC

V gene: TRBV6-6
clone size: -
D gene: -
J gene: TRBJ2-4
CDR3 protein: CASSPWTQEKNIQYF
CDR3 DNA: TGTGCCAGCAGTCCTTGGACACAGGAAAAAAACATTCAGTACTTC

V gene: TRBV5-1
clone size: -
D gene: TRBD2
J gene: TRBJ2-3
CDR3 protein: CASSIGTSGSSDTQYF
CDR3 DNA: TGCGCCAGCAGCATCGGGACTAGCGGGAGCAGCGATACGCAGTATTTT

V gene: TRBV27
clone size: -
D gene: -
J gene: TRBJ1-2
CDR3 protein: CASSLTGSRYGYTF
CDR3 DNA: TGTGCCAGCAGTTTAACAGGGTCGCGCTATGGCTACACCTTC

V gene: TRBV19
clone size: -
D gene: TRBD1
J gene: TRBJ1-6
CDR3 protein: CASSMWAGGSWSPLHF
CDR3 DNA: TGTGCCAGTAGTATGTGGGCAGGGGGCAGTTGGTCACCCCTCCACTTT

V gene: TRBV28
clone size: -
D gene: TRBD1
J gene: TRBJ1-2
CDR3 protein: CASSLSSGTAERYGYTF
CDR3 DNA: TGTGCCAGCAGTTTATCATCCGGGACAGCCGAGCGCTATGGCTACACCTTC

V gene: TRBV6-6
clone size: -
D gene: TRBD1
J gene: TRBJ1-5
CDR3 protein: CASSYPPDRGNQPQHF
CDR3 DNA: TGTGCCAGCAGTTACCCTCCAGACAGGGGGAATCAGCCCCAGCATTTT

V gene: TRBV11-2
clone size: -
D gene: TRBD2
J gene: TRBJ2-1
CDR3 protein: CASSLTPSGTNEQFF
CDR3 DNA: TGTGCCAGCAGCTTAACCCCTAGCGGGACCAATGAGCAGTTCTTC

V gene: TRBV9
clone size: once
D gene: -
J gene: TRBJ2-3
CDR3 protein: CASSVTGLSLTGTYLDTQYF
CDR3 DNA: TGTGCCAGCAGCGTAACTGGGCTGTCATTAACGGGGACTTACTTGGATACGCAGTATTTT

V gene: TRBV5-6
clone size: -
D gene: -
J gene: TRBJ1-2
CDR3 protein: CASSVLTGFYYGYTF
CDR3 DNA: TGTGCCAGCAGCGTATTGACGGGTTTTTACTATGGCTACACCTTC

V gene: TRBV29-1
clone size: -
D gene: TRBD2
J gene: TRBJ2-1
CDR3 protein: CSVEGLAGGLYNEQFF
CDR3 DNA: TGCAGCGTTGAGGGACTAGCGGGAGGTCTCTACAATGAGCAGTTCTTC

V gene: TRBV21-1
clone size: -
D gene: -
J gene: TRBJ2-7
CDR3 protein: CASSKVTRDRVNEQYF
CDR3 DNA: TGTGCCAGCAGCAAAGTAACACGAGACAGGGTGAACGAGCAGTACTTC

V gene: TRBV6-5
clone size: -
D gene: TRBD1
J gene: TRBJ2-7
CDR3 protein: CASSFIDRVNEQYF
CDR3 DNA: TGTGCCAGCAGTTTTATAGACAGGGTGAACGAGCAGTACTTC

V gene: TRBV2
clone size: -
D gene: TRBD1
J gene: TRBJ1-2
CDR3 protein: CASSADRAGGEGYTF
CDR3 DNA: TGTGCCAGCAGCGCCGACAGGGCGGGAGGGGAGGGCTACACCTTC

V gene: TRBV4-3
clone size: -
D gene: -
J gene: TRBJ2-2
CDR3 protein: CASSQARVTGELFF
CDR3 DNA: TGCGCCAGCAGCCAAGCCAGGGTCACCGGGGAGCTGTTTTTT

V gene: TRBV2
clone size: -
D gene: -
J gene: TRBJ2-6
CDR3 protein: CASSVQVSSGANVLTF
CDR3 DNA: TGTGCCAGCAGTGTTCAGGTCAGCTCTGGGGCCAACGTCCTGACTTTC

V gene: TRBV15
clone size: -
D gene: TRBD1
J gene: TRBJ1-2
CDR3 protein: CATSTPGTGNYGYTF
CDR3 DNA: TGTGCCACCAGCACCCCCGGGACAGGGAACTATGGCTACACCTTC

V gene: TRBV11-2
clone size: -
D gene: TRBD2
J gene: TRBJ2-3
CDR3 protein: CASRTSGKTDTQYF
CDR3 DNA: TGTGCCAGCCGGACTAGCGGGAAGACAGATACGCAGTATTTT